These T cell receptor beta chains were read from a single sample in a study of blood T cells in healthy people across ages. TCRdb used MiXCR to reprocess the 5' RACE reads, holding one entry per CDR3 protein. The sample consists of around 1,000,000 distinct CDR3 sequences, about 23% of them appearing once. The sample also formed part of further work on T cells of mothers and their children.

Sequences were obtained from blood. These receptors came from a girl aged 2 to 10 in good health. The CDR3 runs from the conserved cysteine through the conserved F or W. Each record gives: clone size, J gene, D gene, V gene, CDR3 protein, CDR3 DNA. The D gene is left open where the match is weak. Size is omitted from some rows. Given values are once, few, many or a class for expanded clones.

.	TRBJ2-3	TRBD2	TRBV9	CASSVEVTSGSFTDTQYF	TGTGCCAGCAGCGTAGAAGTCACTAGCGGGAGTTTCACAGATACGCAGTATTTT
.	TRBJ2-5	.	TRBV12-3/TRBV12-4	CASSGQGHLGETQYF	TGTGCCAGCAGTGGCCAAGGACACCTGGGGGAGACCCAGTACTTC
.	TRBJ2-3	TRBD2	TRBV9	CASSPLAGRTDTQYF	TGTGCCAGCAGCCCTCTAGCGGGCCGGACAGATACGCAGTATTTT
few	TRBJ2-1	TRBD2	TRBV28	CASSSMTSGIVDEQFF	TGTGCCAGCAGTTCAATGACTAGCGGGATTGTCGATGAGCAGTTCTTC
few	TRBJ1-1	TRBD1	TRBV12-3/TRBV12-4	CASSPGTGKAFF	TGTGCCAGCAGTCCCGGGACAGGGAAAGCTTTCTTT
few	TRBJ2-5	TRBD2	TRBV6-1	CASSLYAPKRESSETQYF	TGTGCCAGCAGCCTCTACGCTCCTAAGCGGGAGTCATCGGAGACCCAGTACTTC
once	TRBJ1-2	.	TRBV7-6	CASSLDGDFGYTF	TGTGCCAGCAGCTTAGACGGGGACTTTGGCTACACCTTC
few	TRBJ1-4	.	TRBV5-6	CASSFYPGERNEKLFF	TGTGCCAGCAGCTTTTATCCAGGGGAACGGAATGAAAAACTGTTTTTT
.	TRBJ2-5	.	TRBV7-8	CASSLGVRLQETQYF	TGTGCCAGCAGCTTAGGGGTGAGGCTCCAAGAGACCCAGTACTTC
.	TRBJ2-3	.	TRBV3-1	CASSYTGKDTQYF	TGTGCCAGCAGCTATACGGGAAAAGATACGCAGTATTTT
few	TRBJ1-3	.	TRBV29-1	CSVAATGNTIYF	TGCAGCGTTGCCGCCACAGGAAACACCATATATTTT
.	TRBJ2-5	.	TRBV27	CASQGLPQETQYF	TGTGCCAGCCAGGGACTCCCGCAAGAGACCCAGTACTTC
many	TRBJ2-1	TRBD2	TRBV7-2	CASSWLAGANNEQFF	TGTGCCAGCAGCTGGCTAGCGGGAGCGAACAATGAGCAGTTCTTC
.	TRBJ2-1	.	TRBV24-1	CATSDLPGLYNEQFF	TGTGCCACCAGTGATTTGCCGGGGCTTTACAATGAGCAGTTCTTC
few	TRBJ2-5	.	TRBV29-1	CSAGESGETQYF	TGCAGCGCAGGGGAATCAGGGGAGACCCAGTACTTC
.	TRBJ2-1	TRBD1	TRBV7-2	CASSLSGQGSYEQFF	TGTGCCAGCAGCTTAAGTGGACAGGGATCCTATGAGCAGTTCTTC
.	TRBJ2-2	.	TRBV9	CASSVRDGAGELFF	TGTGCCAGCAGCGTACGGGACGGCGCCGGGGAGCTGTTTTTT
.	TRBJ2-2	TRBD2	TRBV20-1	CSARASSGGFANTGELFF	TGCAGTGCTAGAGCGAGCAGCGGGGGGTTCGCGAACACCGGGGAGCTGTTTTTT
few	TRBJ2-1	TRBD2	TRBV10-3	CAIDSGRAGEQFF	TGTGCCATCGATAGCGGGAGAGCGGGGGAGCAGTTCTTC
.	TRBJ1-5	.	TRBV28	CASSLFGVRTVSNQPQHF	TGTGCCAGCAGTTTATTTGGGGTGAGGACAGTTAGCAATCAGCCCCAGCATTTT
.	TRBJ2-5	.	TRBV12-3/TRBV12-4	CASSFRLGETQYF	TGTGCCAGCAGTTTTCGACTAGGGGAGACCCAGTACTTC
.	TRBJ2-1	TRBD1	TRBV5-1	CASSLDRGRSEQFF	TGCGCCAGCAGCTTGGACAGGGGGCGCAGTGAGCAGTTCTTC
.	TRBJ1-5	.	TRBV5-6	CASSLSGGRQFRPQHF	TGTGCCAGCAGCTTGAGTGGAGGAAGACAGTTCCGGCCCCAGCATTTT
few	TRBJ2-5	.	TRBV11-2	CASSRRYRQGGETQYF	TGTGCCAGCAGCCGAAGATATCGGCAGGGTGGGGAGACCCAGTACTTC
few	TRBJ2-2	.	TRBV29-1	CSVGSGTGELFF	TGCAGCGTTGGGTCGGGAACCGGGGAGCTGTTTTTT
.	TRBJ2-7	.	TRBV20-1	CSAKAGWATSWYEQYF	TGCAGTGCTAAGGCCGGGTGGGCCACCTCTTGGTACGAGCAGTACTTC
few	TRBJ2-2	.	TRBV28	CASSLPARATGELFF	TGTGCCAGCAGTCTTCCCGCCAGGGCCACCGGGGAGCTGTTTTTT
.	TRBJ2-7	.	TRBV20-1	CSARDLDMHYEQYF	TGCAGTGCTAGAGATTTGGACATGCACTACGAGCAGTACTTC
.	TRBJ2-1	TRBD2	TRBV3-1	CASSNRLAGGRHEQFF	TGTGCCAGCAGCAATCGGCTAGCGGGAGGTAGGCATGAGCAGTTCTTC
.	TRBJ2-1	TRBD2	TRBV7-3	CASSLTSGSSYEQFF	TGTGCCAGCAGCTTAACTAGCGGGAGTTCGTATGAGCAGTTCTTC
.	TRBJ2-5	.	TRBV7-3	CASSLDHGSETQYF	TGTGCCAGCAGCTTGGACCACGGGTCAGAGACCCAGTACTTC
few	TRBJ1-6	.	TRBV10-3	CAISESTSNSPLHF	TGTGCCATCAGTGAGTCGACCTCTAATTCACCCCTCCACTTT
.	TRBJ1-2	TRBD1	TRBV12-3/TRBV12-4	CASSLRQGYSYTF	TGTGCCAGCAGTTTAAGACAGGGATATAGCTACACCTTC
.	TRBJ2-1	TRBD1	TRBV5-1	CASSPTGDSYNEQFF	TGCGCCAGCAGCCCGACAGGGGACTCCTACAATGAGCAGTTCTTC
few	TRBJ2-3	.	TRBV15	CATSREFYGDTQYF	TGTGCCACCAGCAGAGAATTTTATGGGGATACGCAGTATTTT
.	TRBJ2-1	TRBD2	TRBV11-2	CASSLDFWGLAENEQFF	TGTGCCAGCAGCTTAGATTTTTGGGGACTAGCGGAGAATGAGCAGTTCTTC
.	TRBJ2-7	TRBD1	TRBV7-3	CASSSTGTGSYEQYF	TGTGCCAGCAGCTCTACCGGGACAGGATCCTACGAGCAGTACTTC
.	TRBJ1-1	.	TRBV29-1	CSVPGGVNTEAFF	TGCAGCGTTCCGGGGGGGGTTAACACTGAAGCTTTCTTT
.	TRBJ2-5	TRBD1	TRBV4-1	CASSQDRARGQETQYF	TGCGCCAGCAGCCAAGATCGGGCCAGGGGGCAGGAGACCCAGTACTTC
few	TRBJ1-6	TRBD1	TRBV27	CASRRDRYNSPLHF	TGTGCCAGCAGGAGGGACAGGTATAATTCACCCCTCCACTTT
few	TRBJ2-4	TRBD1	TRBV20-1	CSASGQGLAKNIQYF	TGCAGTGCTAGCGGACAGGGGCTAGCCAAAAACATTCAGTACTTC
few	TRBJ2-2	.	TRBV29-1	CSVLRANTGELFF	TGTAGCGTTCTACGGGCGAACACCGGGGAGCTGTTTTTT
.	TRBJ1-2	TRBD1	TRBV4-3	CASSQSATGVNGYTF	TGCGCCAGCAGCCAATCAGCGACAGGGGTAAACGGCTACACCTTC
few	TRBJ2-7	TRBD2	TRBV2	CASKMGGTPYEQYF	TGTGCCAGCAAAATGGGAGGGACTCCCTACGAGCAGTACTTC
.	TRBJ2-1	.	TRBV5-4	CTSSLTYNEQFF	TGTACCAGCAGCCTAACTTACAATGAGCAGTTCTTC
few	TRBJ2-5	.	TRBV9	CASSVGLTTQETQYF	TGTGCCAGCAGCGTAGGCCTAACCACACAAGAGACCCAGTACTTC
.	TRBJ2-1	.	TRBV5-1	CASSYRALMNEQFF	TGCGCCAGCAGCTACAGGGCCCTTATGAATGAGCAGTTCTTC
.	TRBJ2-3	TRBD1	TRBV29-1	CSVEFRVQGPDTQYF	TGCAGCGTTGAATTCCGGGTACAGGGGCCAGATACGCAGTATTTT
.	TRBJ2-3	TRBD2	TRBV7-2	CASSARLAGMGTDTQYF	TGTGCCAGCAGCGCCCGACTAGCGGGTATGGGCACAGATACGCAGTATTTT
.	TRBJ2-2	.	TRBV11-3	CASSPRRGTNTGELFF	TGTGCCAGCAGCCCTAGGAGAGGAACGAACACCGGGGAGCTGTTTTTT